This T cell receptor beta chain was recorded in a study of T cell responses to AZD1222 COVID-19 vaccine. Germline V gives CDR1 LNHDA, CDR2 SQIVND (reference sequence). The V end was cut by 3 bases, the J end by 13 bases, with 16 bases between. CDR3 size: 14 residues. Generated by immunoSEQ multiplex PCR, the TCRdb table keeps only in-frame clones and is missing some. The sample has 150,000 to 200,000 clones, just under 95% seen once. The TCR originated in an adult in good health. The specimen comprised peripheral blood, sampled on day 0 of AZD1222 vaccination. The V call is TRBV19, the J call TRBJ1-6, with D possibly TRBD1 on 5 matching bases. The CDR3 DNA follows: TGTGCCAGTAGTATTGGGGGTTTGGGGAAGCCCCTCCACTTT. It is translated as CASSIGGLGKPLHF.